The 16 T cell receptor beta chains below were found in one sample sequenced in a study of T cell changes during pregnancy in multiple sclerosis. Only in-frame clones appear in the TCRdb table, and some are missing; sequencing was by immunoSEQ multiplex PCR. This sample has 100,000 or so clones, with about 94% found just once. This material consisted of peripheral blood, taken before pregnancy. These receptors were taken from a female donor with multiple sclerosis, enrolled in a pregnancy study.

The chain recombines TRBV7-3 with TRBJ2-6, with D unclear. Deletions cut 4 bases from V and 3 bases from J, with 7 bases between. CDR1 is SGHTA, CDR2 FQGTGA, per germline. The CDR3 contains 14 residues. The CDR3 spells CASSSNSGANVLTF. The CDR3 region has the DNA TGTGCCAGCAGCTCCAATAGTGGGGCCAACGTCCTGACTTTC. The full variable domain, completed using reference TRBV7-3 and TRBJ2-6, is GAGVSQTPSNKVTEKGKYVELRCDPISGHTALYWYRQSLGQGPEFLIYFQGTGAADDSGLPNDRFFAVRPEGSVSTLKIQRTERGDSAVYLCASSSNSGANVLTFGAGSRLTVL.

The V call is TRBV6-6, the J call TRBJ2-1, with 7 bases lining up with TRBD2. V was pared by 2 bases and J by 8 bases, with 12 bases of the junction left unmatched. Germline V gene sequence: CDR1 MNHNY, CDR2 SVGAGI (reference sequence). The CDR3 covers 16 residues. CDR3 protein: CASSYSPSGRTDEQFF. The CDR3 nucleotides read TGTGCCAGCAGTTACAGTCCTAGCGGAAGAACGGATGAGCAGTTCTTC.

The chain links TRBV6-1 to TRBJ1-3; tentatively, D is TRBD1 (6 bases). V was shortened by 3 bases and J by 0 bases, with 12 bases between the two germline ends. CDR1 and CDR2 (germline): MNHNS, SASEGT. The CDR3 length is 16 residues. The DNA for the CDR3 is TGTGCCAGCAGTGATGGGGGGGCGTACTCTGGAAACACCATATATTTT. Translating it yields CASSDGGAYSGNTIYF.

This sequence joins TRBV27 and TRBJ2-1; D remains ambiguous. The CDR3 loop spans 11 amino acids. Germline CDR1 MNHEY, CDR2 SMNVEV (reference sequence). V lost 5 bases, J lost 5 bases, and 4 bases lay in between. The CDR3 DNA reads TGTGCCAGCAGTATAAACAATGAGCAGTTCTTC. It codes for CASSINNEQFF.

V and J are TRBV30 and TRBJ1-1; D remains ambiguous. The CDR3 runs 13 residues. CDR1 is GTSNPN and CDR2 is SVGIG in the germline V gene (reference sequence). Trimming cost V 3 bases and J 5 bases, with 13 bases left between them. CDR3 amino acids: CAWSLRRATEAFF. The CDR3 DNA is TGTGCCTGGAGCCTACGGAGGGCGACTGAAGCTTTCTTT.

CDR3 sequence (DNA): TGCGCCAGCAGGATAGAGGGAGCTGGGGACACTGAAGCTTTCTTT. Translating it yields CASRIEGAGDTEAFF. The V gene is TRBV5-1, the J gene TRBJ1-1; D not resolved. This CDR3 has 15 amino acids. Germline values: CDR1 SGHRS, CDR2 YFSETQ. V was cut by 5 bases and J by 3 bases, with 17 bases left in between.

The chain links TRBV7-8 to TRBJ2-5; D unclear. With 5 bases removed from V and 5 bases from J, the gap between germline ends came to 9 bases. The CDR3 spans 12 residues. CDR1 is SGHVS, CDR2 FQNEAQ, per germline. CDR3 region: CASSPRDETQYF. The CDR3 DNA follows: TGTGCCAGCAGCCCTCGCGATGAGACCCAGTACTTC.

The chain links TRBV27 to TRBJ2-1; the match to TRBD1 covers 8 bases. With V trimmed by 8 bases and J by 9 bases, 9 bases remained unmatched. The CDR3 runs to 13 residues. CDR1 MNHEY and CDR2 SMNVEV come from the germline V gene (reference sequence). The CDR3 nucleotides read TGTGCCAGCCGATGGACAGGGATCAGTGAGCAGTTCTTC. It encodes CASRWTGISEQFF.

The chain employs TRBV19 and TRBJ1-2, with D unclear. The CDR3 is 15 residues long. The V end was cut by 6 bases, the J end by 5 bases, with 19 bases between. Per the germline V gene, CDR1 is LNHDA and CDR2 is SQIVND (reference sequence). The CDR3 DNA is TGTGCCAGTAGCAAAGACGGTGAACAACTATATGGCTACACCTTC. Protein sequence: CASSKDGEQLYGYTF.

The CDR3 loop is CASRPAAGAYEQYF. The CDR3, as DNA: TGTGCCAGCAGACCCGCGGCAGGGGCCTACGAGCAGTACTTC. The chain links TRBV6-1 to TRBJ2-7; the D gene is possibly TRBD1 (6 bases). This CDR3 is built from 14 residues. V lost 6 bases and J 2 bases, leaving 14 bases between the germline ends. Per germline, CDR1 MNHNS and CDR2 SASEGT.

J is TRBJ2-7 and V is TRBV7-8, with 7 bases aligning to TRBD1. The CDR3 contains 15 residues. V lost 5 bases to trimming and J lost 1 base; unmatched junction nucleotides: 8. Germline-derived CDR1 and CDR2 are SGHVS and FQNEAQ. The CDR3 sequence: CASSPSRDRSYEQYF. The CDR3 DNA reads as TGTGCCAGCAGCCCATCTAGGGACAGATCCTACGAGCAGTACTTC.

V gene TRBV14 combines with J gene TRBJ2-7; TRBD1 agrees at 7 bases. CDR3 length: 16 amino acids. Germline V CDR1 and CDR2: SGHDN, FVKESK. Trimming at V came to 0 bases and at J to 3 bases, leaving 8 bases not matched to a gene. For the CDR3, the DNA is TGTGCCAGCAGCCAAGAAATAGGGACAGTCCACTACGAGCAGTACTTC. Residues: CASSQEIGTVHYEQYF.

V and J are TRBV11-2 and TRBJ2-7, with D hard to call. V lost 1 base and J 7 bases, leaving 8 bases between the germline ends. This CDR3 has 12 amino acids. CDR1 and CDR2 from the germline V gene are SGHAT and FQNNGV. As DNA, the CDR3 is TGTGCCAGCAGCTTAGGTAGCTGGGAGCAGTACTTC. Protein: CASSLGSWEQYF.

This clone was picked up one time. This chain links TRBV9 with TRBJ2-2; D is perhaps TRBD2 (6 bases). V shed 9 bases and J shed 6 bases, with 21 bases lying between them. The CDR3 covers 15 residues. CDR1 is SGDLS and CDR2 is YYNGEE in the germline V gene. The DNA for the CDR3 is TGTGCCACCCGCACACGGGGGAGAGGGGCCGGGGAGCTGTTTTTT. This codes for CATRTRGRGAGELFF.

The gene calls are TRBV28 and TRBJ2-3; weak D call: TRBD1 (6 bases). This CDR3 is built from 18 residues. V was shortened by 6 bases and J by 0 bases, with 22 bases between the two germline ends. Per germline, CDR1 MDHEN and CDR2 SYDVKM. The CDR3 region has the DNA TGTGCCAGCAGCTGGTTACCGGGACACCAAGATAGCACAGATACGCAGTATTTT. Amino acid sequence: CASSWLPGHQDSTDTQYF.

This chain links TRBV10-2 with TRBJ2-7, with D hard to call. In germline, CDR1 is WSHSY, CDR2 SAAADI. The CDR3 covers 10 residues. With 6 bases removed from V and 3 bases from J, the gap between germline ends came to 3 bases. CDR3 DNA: TGCGCCAGCAGACACTACGAGCAGTACTTC. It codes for CASRHYEQYF.